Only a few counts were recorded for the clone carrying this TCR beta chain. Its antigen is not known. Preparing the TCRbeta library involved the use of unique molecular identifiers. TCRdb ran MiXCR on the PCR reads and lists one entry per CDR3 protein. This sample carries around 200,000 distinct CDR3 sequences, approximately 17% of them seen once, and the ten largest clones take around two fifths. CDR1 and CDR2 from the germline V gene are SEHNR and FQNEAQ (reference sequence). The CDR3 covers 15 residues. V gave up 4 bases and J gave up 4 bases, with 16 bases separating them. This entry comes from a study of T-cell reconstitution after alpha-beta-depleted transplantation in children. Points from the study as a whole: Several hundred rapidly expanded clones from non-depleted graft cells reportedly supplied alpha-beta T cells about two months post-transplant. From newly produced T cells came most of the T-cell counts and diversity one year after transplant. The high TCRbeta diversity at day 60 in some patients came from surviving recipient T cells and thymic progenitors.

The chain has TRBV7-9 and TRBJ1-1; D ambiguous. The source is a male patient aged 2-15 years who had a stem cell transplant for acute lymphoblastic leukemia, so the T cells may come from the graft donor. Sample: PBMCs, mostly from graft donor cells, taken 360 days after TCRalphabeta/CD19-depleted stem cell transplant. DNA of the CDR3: TGTGCCAGCAGCTACCCCGCGGGAGGAGGCACTGAAGCTTTCTTT. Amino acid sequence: CASSYPAGGGTEAFF. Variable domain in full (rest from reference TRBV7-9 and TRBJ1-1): DTGVSQNPRHKITKRGQNVTFRCDPISEHNRLYWYRQTLGQGPEFLTYFQNEAQLEKSRLLSDRFSAERPKGSFSTLEIQRTEQGDSAMYLCASSYPAGGGTEAFFGQGTRLTVV.